What follows are 9 T cell receptor beta chains derived from one specimen sequenced in a study of control samples from healthy donors and cancer patients. Sequenced by immunoSEQ multiplex PCR; TCRdb stores in-frame clones only, minus some. The sample lists some 140,000 clones, approximately 92% occurring once. The sequencing sample was made of blood. The receptors were sampled from a man younger than 40 in good health.

The V and J genes are TRBV6-2 or TRBV6-3 and TRBJ2-2; D is undetermined. V dropped 4 bases and J dropped 0 bases, with 12 bases sitting between them. Per germline, CDR1 MNHEY and CDR2 SVGEGT. The CDR3 spans 16 residues. In nucleotides, the CDR3 is TGTGCCAGCAGTTTCGGACGCCTTTCGAACACCGGGGAGCTGTTTTTT. It encodes CASSFGRLSNTGELFF.

The CDR3 protein is CASSYLGPPVSTEAFF. For the CDR3, the DNA is TGTGCCAGCAGTTACCTGGGACCCCCGGTTAGCACTGAAGCTTTCTTT. This chain links TRBV6-2 or TRBV6-3 with TRBJ1-1, with D maybe TRBD1 (5 bases). V shed 2 bases and J shed 4 bases, with 17 bases lying between them. CDR1 is MNHEY and CDR2 is SVGEGT in the germline V gene. There are 16 residues in the CDR3.

This chain joins TRBV27 and TRBJ2-7, with D possibly being TRBD1 (8 bases). V was shortened by 8 bases and J by 8 bases, with 25 bases between the two germline ends. The CDR3 runs to 15 residues. Germline-derived CDR1 and CDR2 are MNHEY and SMNVEV (reference sequence). CDR3 nucleotide sequence: TGTGCCAGCGCGACAGGGGCTAGCGGCCTATTCAAGCAGTACTTC. This codes for CASATGASGLFKQYF.

The rearrangement uses TRBV6-5 and TRBJ1-6, with D possibly matching TRBD1 (6 bases). Germline CDR1 MNHEY, CDR2 SVGAGI. The CDR3 has 16 amino acids. V lost 0 bases, J lost 6 bases, and 12 bases lay in between. The chain's CDR3 is CASSYSNRAINSPLHF. The CDR3 nucleotides read TGTGCCAGCAGTTACTCGAACAGGGCAATTAATTCACCCCTCCACTTT.

The chain links TRBV27 to TRBJ2-3; D is uncertain. This CDR3 has 15 amino acids. Trimming took 6 bases from V and 3 from J, leaving 16 bases between them. CDR1 and CDR2 from the germline V gene are MNHEY and SMNVEV (reference sequence). DNA for the CDR3: TGTGCCAGCAGGGATAGGGCGATTTGGACAGATACGCAGTATTTT. This codes for CASRDRAIWTDTQYF.

The chain joins TRBV29-1 to TRBJ1-2; D not certain. V was trimmed by 6 bases and J by 2 bases, leaving 7 bases between them. Germline V gene data show CDR1 as SQVTM and CDR2 as ANQGSEA. CDR3 length: 11 amino acids. The DNA for the CDR3 is TGCAGCGTCCTGGACAACTATGGCTACACCTTC. Encoded protein: CSVLDNYGYTF.

The chain has TRBV19 and TRBJ2-6; the D is unclear. The CDR3 is 14 amino acids. Deletions cut 8 bases from V and 0 bases from J, with 8 bases between. Germline-derived CDR1 and CDR2 are LNHDA and SQIVND (reference sequence). This chain's CDR3 is CASGGYSGANVLTF. The CDR3 nucleotides read TGTGCCAGTGGTGGCTACTCTGGGGCCAACGTCCTGACTTTC.

This rearrangement joins TRBV18 to TRBJ2-5; 9 nucleotides line up with TRBD2. CDR3 length equals 16 residues. The V gene's germline CDR1 is KGHSH and CDR2 LQKENI. V lost 0 bases to trimming and J lost 5 bases; unmatched junction nucleotides: 7. The DNA of the CDR3 is TGTGCCAGCTCACCACCATATAGCGGGAGTATGGAGACCCAGTACTTC. This encodes CASSPPYSGSMETQYF.

The J gene is TRBJ1-5, the V gene TRBV15, with D uncertain. Germline V CDR1 and CDR2: LNHNV, YYDKDF (reference sequence). CDR3 length equals 14 residues. Trimming removed 3 bases at V and 3 bases at J, with 9 bases between. CDR3 DNA: TGTGCCACCAGCAGTAAGGCAAACAATCAGCCCCAGCATTTT. Translating gives CATSSKANNQPQHF.